The rows below give T cell receptor beta chains drawn from one sample of a study of blood T cells in healthy people across ages. A single record per CDR3 protein comes from TCRdb applying MiXCR to the 5' RACE reads. The table has 850,000 to 1,100,000 distinct CDR3 sequences, under 40% seen once. Material for sequencing was blood. These receptors all stem from a man between 18 and 35 years old in good health. The conserved cysteine and the conserved F or W are not part of the CDR3 here. Each record gives: V gene, CDR3 protein.

v_gene: TRBV12-3/TRBV12-4; CDR3aa: ASSPSGRGTGELF
v_gene: TRBV2; CDR3aa: ASSEDQGHVNQPQH
v_gene: TRBV20-1; CDR3aa: SADTGLAYGEQF
v_gene: TRBV6-5; CDR3aa: ASRTDTQETQY
v_gene: TRBV27; CDR3aa: ASSLPRSHQLYNEQF
v_gene: TRBV6-1; CDR3aa: ASSERGTGYGYT
v_gene: TRBV6-5; CDR3aa: ASNLAGGSETQY
v_gene: TRBV12-3/TRBV12-4; CDR3aa: ASSTGDQAF
v_gene: TRBV9; CDR3aa: ASSEPTTGEGKNIQY
v_gene: TRBV27; CDR3aa: ASSLLQGYGYT
v_gene: TRBV5-5; CDR3aa: ASSPRTGATLGAF
v_gene: TRBV4-2; CDR3aa: ASSQAGHSRSSGANVLT
v_gene: TRBV7-6; CDR3aa: ASSSRGGQRNEKLF
v_gene: TRBV7-8; CDR3aa: ASSFTRTDIQY
v_gene: TRBV12-3/TRBV12-4; CDR3aa: ASRDTLPKNTEAF
v_gene: TRBV7-2; CDR3aa: ASSSRGRETQY
v_gene: TRBV4-3; CDR3aa: ASSQSGTGVPYEQY
v_gene: TRBV12-3/TRBV12-4; CDR3aa: ASSLGGIGTGGYGYT
v_gene: TRBV20-1; CDR3aa: SARLGQGGGYGYT
v_gene: TRBV25-1; CDR3aa: ASSERGYGGVNTEAF
v_gene: TRBV7-2; CDR3aa: ASVQETQY
v_gene: TRBV12-3/TRBV12-4; CDR3aa: ASSPPAGENSPLH
v_gene: TRBV7-2; CDR3aa: ASSGSVSGGMDTQY
v_gene: TRBV11-1; CDR3aa: ASSLEPGPYGYT
v_gene: TRBV12-3/TRBV12-4; CDR3aa: ASTGQGLSSYEQY
v_gene: TRBV20-1; CDR3aa: SASKVIRQAGINPPYEQY
v_gene: TRBV20-1; CDR3aa: SASETTWNYGYT
v_gene: TRBV9; CDR3aa: ASSVGDEGASEKLF
v_gene: TRBV3-1; CDR3aa: ASSQDRDVKPQH
v_gene: TRBV12-3/TRBV12-4; CDR3aa: ASSISREGGTEAF
v_gene: TRBV4-2; CDR3aa: ASSRGQGAGTEAF
v_gene: TRBV6-2/TRBV6-3; CDR3aa: ASSPERGNNQPQH
v_gene: TRBV5-1; CDR3aa: ASSLGQGGQPQH
v_gene: TRBV7-4; CDR3aa: ASSLRATEAF
v_gene: TRBV5-1; CDR3aa: ASSLGGTGTETQY
v_gene: TRBV3-1; CDR3aa: ASSPTPGAGGTDTQY
v_gene: TRBV5-1; CDR3aa: ASSTGQDNYGYT
v_gene: TRBV11-2; CDR3aa: ASSLSRDTKAF
v_gene: TRBV10-3; CDR3aa: AGGGLLASTGELF
v_gene: TRBV6-5; CDR3aa: ASSYELSGRSQAF
v_gene: TRBV7-2; CDR3aa: ASSLLWGGNQPQH